This TCR beta chain was sequenced during a study of cytomegalovirus exposure and HLA in healthy donors. The length of the CDR3 is 18 residues. Germline CDR1 reads MGHRA; CDR2 reads YSYEKL. V shed 0 bases and J shed 4 bases, with 19 bases lying between them. Study-level points and caveats: In a later analysis, TCR beta V- and J-gene trimming was associated with a missense DCLRE1C variant. The classifier, whose performance was assessed in both the original and validation cohorts, reportedly diagnosed cytomegalovirus status with high specificity and sensitivity.

To note about this clone: Antigen: not known. Distinct nucleotide sequences in the sample also encode this CDR3.

PCR involved 60 Vbeta and 13 Jbeta primers. Assay used: immunoSEQ multiplex PCR; TCRdb lists only in-frame clones, some missing. The sample gives tens of thousands of clones, roughly 8.2% of which show up once; roughly 2% is in the top ten. The receptor comes from a man aged 45-60 years in good health and CMV-seronegative. The sample was PBMCs. The chain recombines TRBV4-1 with TRBJ2-1; D might be TRBD2 (5 bases). This CDR3 reads CASSQERASSGAYNEQFF. In DNA form, the CDR3 reads TGCGCCAGCAGCCAAGAGAGGGCCTCGAGCGGAGCTTACAATGAGCAGTTCTTC.